This T cell receptor beta chain was captured in a study of human T cells and chemical hapten exposure. At the level of the study: An area of 2 cm by around 2 cm on upper inner arm skin received 2% DPC for sensitization.

The time point: pre-sensitization, week 0. Sample treatment: therapeutic diphenylcyclopropenone sensitization with weekly scalp DPC. The study, taken as a whole, reports: Expanded TCRs grouped into significantly more large CDR3 similarity clusters than controls produced.

Individual cDNA molecules in this library carried unique molecular identifiers. TCRdb used MiXCR to reprocess the RACE reads, holding one entry per CDR3 protein. In the table there are more than 250,000 distinct CDR3 sequences, approximately 8% of which are singletons. Only a few counts were recorded for this clonotype. Its antigen is unidentified. The sequence was collected from a man between 18 and 35 years old with alopecia areata. Some clones in this sample may be carry-over from other donors' samples. Sequenced material: whole blood, taken in connection with sensitization to the hapten diphenylcyclopropenone (DPC).

The CDR3 DNA reads as TGCGCCAGCAGCCAGTGGGGACAGGGGTTCTCTGAAGCTTTCTTT. Encoded protein: CASSQWGQGFSEAFF. The V call is TRBV4-1, the J call TRBJ1-1, with 10 bases lining up with TRBD1. CDR1 and CDR2 from the germline V gene are MGHRA and YSYEKL. This CDR3 spans 15 amino acids. Germline trimming cut 3 bases from V and 6 bases from J; bases unmatched to any gene: 7.